The 10 T cell receptor beta chains below were found in one sample sequenced in a study of blood T cells in healthy people across ages. Primers used in a second PCR of about 7 to 12 cycles were a sample-barcoded 5' primer and a J-beta primer mix. MiXCR was run by TCRdb on the 5' RACE reads, yielding one entry per CDR3 protein. The table has some 640,000 distinct CDR3 sequences, roughly 30% seen once. Sequencing was done on a sample of blood. Receptors originate from a woman older than 75 in good health.

This clonotype has only a few counts. The chain has TRBV20-1 and TRBJ2-3, with 16 bases aligning to TRBD2. V dropped 0 bases and J dropped 5; count of bases not matched to a gene: 20. The CDR3 has 22 residues. The germline CDR1 and CDR2 sequences are DFQATT and SNEGSKA (reference sequence). The CDR3 DNA is TGCAGTGCTAGAGACCTTACACAGGGACTAGCGGGGGGGCATCCCTTGGGAGATACGCAGTATTTT. This translates into CSARDLTQGLAGGHPLGDTQYF.

The table lists this clonotype with many counts. The rearrangement links TRBV20-1 to TRBJ2-7, with 13 bases matching TRBD2. With V trimmed by 5 bases and J by 2 bases, 0 bases remained unmatched. CDR1 and CDR2 (germline): DFQATT, SNEGSKA (reference sequence). The CDR3 totals 13 residues. The CDR3 DNA follows: TGCAGTGCTGGACTAGCGGGGGCCTACGAGCAGTACTTC. Translation: CSAGLAGAYEQYF.

This clonotype was counted many times. The chain has TRBV29-1 and TRBJ1-2; no clear D. CDR1 and CDR2 (germline): SQVTM, ANQGSEA. The CDR3 is 11 residues long. Between the trimmed V and J ends, which lost 0 bases and 6 bases, there was a span of 5 bases. CDR3 protein: CSVEDTHGYTF. For the CDR3, the DNA is TGCAGCGTTGAAGATACCCATGGCTACACCTTC. The full variable domain, in which reference TRBV29-1 and TRBJ1-2 provide the parts outside the CDR3, is SAVISQKPSRDICQRGTSLTIQCQVDSQVTMMFWYRQQPGQSLTLIATANQGSEATYESGFVIDKFPISRPNLTFSTLTVSNMSPEDSSIYLCSVEDTHGYTFGSGTRLTVV.

This clonotype was observed a few times. This rearrangement joins TRBV10-3 to TRBJ1-1; a possible D gene is TRBD1 (6 bases). Trimming stripped 3 bases from V and 0 bases from J, with 11 bases between. The CDR3 runs 15 residues. Germline V lookup: CDR1 ENHRY, CDR2 SYGVKD. CDR3 residues: CAISDPQGMNTEAFF. The CDR3 DNA follows: TGTGCCATCAGTGACCCACAGGGTATGAACACTGAAGCTTTCTTT.

This clonotype was seen at least ten times. The chain has TRBV6-1 and TRBJ2-4, with D possibly being TRBD1 (6 bases). CDR3 size: 15 residues. V was pared by 4 bases and J by 8 bases, with 18 bases between. Germline CDR1 is MNHNS and CDR2 is SASEGT. The CDR3 DNA reads TGTGCCAGCAGTGGCACACCTCAGGGGAGCGACATTCAGTACTTC. This codes for CASSGTPQGSDIQYF.

This clonotype was counted many times. The CDR3 sequence: CSARGTGTDEQYF. The CDR3 DNA reads TGCAGTGCTAGAGGGACAGGGACGGACGAGCAGTACTTC. The rearrangement uses TRBV20-1 and TRBJ2-7; 8 bases align to TRBD1. The CDR3 loop spans 13 amino acids. The germline V gene encodes CDR1 DFQATT and CDR2 SNEGSKA (reference sequence). V shed 1 base, J shed 5 bases, and the junction held 4 bases outside the gene matches.

This clonotype was seen at least ten times. A much larger clone differs by one base, so this may be a read error. The chain recombines TRBV7-9 with TRBJ2-1, with D tentatively TRBD2 (6 bases). The J call may be incorrect, as the DNA end agrees better with TRBJ2-7. The V gene's germline CDR1 is SEHNR and CDR2 FQNEAQ (reference sequence). The CDR3 contains 15 residues. CDR3 sequence: CASSLVEGPYNEQYF. The CDR3 region has the DNA TGTGCCAGCAGCTTAGTGGAGGGCCCCTACAATGAGCAGTACTTC.

This clonotype was seen ten or more times. The rearrangement joins TRBV6-5 to TRBJ2-3, with D possibly matching TRBD2 (6 bases). Germline V lookup: CDR1 MNHEY, CDR2 SVGAGI. This CDR3 has 15 residues. With 2 bases removed from V and 2 bases from J, the gap between germline ends came to 11 bases. The DNA for the CDR3 is TGTGCCAGCAGTTACCAGGGACTGCTCACAGATACGCAGTATTTT. This encodes CASSYQGLLTDTQYF.

This clonotype was observed once. A much larger clone differs by one base, so this may be a read error. The chain employs TRBV5-5 and TRBJ1-2; no definite D call. This CDR3 has 13 amino acids. Germline lookup yields CDR1 SGHKS and CDR2 YYEKEE (reference sequence). The CDR3 sequence: CASSVDGNYGHTF. In DNA form, the CDR3 reads TGTGCCAGCAGCGTGGACGGTAACTATGGCCACACCTTC.

The V call is TRBV7-9, the J call TRBJ1-2; D gene unclear. This CDR3 is built from 11 residues. Germline CDR1 is SEHNR and CDR2 is FQNEAQ (reference sequence). V was shortened by 1 base and J by 13 bases, with 10 bases between the two germline ends. The DNA for the CDR3 is TGTGCCAGCAGCTTAGAACCTCGCTCCACCTTC. It yields the protein CASSLEPRSTF.